The sequence of this T cell receptor beta chain was determined in a study of Ad26.COV2.S vaccination and SARS-CoV-2 variants. Germline V gene data show CDR1 as SGDLS and CDR2 as YYNGEE. V dropped 3 bases and J dropped 0 bases, with 10 bases sitting between them. This CDR3 comprises 15 residues. The assay was immunoSEQ multiplex PCR, and TCRdb's table has in-frame clones only and misses some. The sample lists about 350,000 clones, approximately 90% occurring once. Findings of the study overall: Placebo recipients showed lower spike-specific TCR breadth than vaccinees. Vaccinees and placebo recipients showed similar non-spike TCR breadth. The TCR breadth and depth analyses may have understated or missed part of the total T cell responses.

Details on this clone: Its target is not known.

J is TRBJ1-3 and V is TRBV9; the D gene is possibly TRBD1 (5 bases). This receptor was obtained from a human donor who had recovered from COVID-19. This specimen was peripheral blood, taken after recovery from COVID-19. CDR3 in amino acids: CASSGHRFSGNTIYF. Here the CDR3 DNA reads TGTGCCAGCAGCGGCCACAGGTTCTCTGGAAACACCATATATTTT.